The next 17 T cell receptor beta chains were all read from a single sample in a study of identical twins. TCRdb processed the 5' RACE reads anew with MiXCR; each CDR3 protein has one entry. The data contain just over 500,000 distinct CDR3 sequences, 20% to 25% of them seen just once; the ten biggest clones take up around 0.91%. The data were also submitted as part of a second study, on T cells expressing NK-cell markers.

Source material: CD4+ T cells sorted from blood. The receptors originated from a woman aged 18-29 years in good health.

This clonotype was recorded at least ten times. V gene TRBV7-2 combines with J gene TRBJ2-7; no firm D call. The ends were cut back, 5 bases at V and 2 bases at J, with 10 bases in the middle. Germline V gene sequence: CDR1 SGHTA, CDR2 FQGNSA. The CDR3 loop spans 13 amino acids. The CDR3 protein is CASSPGPAYEQYF. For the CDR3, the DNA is TGTGCCAGCAGCCCTGGGCCCGCCTACGAGCAGTACTTC. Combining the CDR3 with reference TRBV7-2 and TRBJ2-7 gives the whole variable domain GAGVSQSPSNKVTEKGKDVELRCDPISGHTALYWYRQSLGQGLEFLIYFQGNSAPDKSGLPSDRFSAERTGGSVSTLTIQRTQQEDSAVYLCASSPGPAYEQYFGPGTRLTVT.

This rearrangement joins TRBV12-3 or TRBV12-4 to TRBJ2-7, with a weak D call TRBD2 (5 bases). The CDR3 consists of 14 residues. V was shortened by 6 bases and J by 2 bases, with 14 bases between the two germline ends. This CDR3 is CASSHRDSPYEQYF. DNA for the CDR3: TGTGCCAGCAGCCACCGGGATTCTCCCTACGAGCAGTACTTC.

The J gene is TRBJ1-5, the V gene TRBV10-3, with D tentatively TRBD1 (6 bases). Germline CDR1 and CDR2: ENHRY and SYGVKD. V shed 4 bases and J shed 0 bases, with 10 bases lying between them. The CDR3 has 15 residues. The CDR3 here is CAISGTADSNQPQHF. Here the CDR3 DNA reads TGTGCCATCAGTGGGACAGCTGATAGCAATCAGCCCCAGCATTTT.

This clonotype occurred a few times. The CDR3, as DNA: TGTGCCAGCAGTGCCGGGGACGGTGTATCGTTGCCGCAGTATTTT. Translation gives CASSAGDGVSLPQYF. J is TRBJ2-3 and V is TRBV12-3 or TRBV12-4; D is tentatively TRBD1 or TRBD2 (5 bases each). V gave up 5 bases and J gave up 10 bases, with 22 bases separating them. The length of the CDR3 is 15 residues.

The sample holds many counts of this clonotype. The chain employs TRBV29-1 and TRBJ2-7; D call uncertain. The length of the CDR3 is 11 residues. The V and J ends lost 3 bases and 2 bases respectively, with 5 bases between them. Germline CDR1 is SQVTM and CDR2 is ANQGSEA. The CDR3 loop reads CSVEAPYEQYF. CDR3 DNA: TGCAGCGTTGAGGCCCCCTACGAGCAGTACTTC.

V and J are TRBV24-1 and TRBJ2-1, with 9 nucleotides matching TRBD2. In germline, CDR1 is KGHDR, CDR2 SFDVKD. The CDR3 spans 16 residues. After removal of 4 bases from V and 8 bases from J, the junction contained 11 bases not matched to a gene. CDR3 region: CATSDPRLAGSDEQFF. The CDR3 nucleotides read TGTGCCACCAGTGACCCCCGGCTAGCGGGAAGCGATGAGCAGTTCTTC.

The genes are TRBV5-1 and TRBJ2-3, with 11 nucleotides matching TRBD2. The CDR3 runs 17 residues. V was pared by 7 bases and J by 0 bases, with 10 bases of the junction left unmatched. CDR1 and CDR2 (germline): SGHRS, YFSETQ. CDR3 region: CASRTSGGFLSTDTQYF. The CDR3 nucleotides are TGCGCCAGCCGTACTAGCGGGGGCTTTCTCAGCACAGATACGCAGTATTTT.

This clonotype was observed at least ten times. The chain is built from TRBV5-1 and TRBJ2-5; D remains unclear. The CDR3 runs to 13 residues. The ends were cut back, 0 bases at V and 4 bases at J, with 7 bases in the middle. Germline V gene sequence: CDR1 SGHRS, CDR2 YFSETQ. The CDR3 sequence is CASSLEARETQYF. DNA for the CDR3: TGCGCCAGCAGCTTGGAGGCGAGAGAGACCCAGTACTTC.

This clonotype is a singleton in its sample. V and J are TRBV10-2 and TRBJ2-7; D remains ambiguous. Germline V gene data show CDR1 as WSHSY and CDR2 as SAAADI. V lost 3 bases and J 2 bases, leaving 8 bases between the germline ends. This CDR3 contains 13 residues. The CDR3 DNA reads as TGCGCCAGCAGTGAAACTCAGACCTACGAGCAGTACTTC. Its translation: CASSETQTYEQYF.

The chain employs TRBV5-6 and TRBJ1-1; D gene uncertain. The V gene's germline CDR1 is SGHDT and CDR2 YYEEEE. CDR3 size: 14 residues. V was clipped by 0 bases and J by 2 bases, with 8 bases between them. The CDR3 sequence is CASSLGGRNTEAFF. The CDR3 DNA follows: TGTGCCAGCAGCTTGGGAGGGAGAAACACTGAAGCTTTCTTT.

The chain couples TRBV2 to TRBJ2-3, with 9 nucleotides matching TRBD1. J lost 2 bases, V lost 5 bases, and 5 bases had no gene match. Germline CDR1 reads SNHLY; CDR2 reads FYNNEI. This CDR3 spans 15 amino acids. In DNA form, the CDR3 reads TGTGCCAGCAGTCGGGACAGGGTACCCACAGATACGCAGTATTTT. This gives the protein CASSRDRVPTDTQYF.

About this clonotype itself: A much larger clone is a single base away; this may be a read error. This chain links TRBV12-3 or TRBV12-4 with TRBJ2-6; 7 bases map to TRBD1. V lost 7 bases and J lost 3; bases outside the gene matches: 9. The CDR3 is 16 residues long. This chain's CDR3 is CASTPIDRVGANVLTF. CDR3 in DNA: TGTGCCAGCACCCCTATAGACAGGGTTGGGGCCAACGTCCTGACTTTC.

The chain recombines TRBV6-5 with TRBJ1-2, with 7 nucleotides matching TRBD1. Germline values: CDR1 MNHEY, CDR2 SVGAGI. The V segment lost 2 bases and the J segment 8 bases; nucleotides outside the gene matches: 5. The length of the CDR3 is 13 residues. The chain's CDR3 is CASSYQGTVGYTF. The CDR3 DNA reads TGTGCCAGCAGTTACCAAGGGACAGTGGGCTACACCTTC.

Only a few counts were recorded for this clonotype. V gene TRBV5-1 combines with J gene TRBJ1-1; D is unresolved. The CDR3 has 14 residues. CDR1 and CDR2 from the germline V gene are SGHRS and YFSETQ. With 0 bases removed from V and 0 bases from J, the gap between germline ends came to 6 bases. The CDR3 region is CASSLDIMNTEAFF. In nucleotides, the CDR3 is TGCGCCAGCAGCTTGGATATCATGAACACTGAAGCTTTCTTT.

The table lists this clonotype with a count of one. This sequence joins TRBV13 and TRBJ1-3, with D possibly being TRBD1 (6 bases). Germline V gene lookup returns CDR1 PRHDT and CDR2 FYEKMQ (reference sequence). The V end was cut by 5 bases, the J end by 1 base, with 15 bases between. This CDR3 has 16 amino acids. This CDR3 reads CASSRRGTASGNTIYF. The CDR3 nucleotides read TGTGCCAGCAGCCGAAGGGGGACCGCTTCTGGAAACACCATATATTTT.

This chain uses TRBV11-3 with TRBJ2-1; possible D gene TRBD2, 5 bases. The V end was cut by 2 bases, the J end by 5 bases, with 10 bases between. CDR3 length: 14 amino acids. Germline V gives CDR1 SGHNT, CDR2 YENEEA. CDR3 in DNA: TGTGCCAGCAGCTTAATGGGAGACGACAATGAGCAGTTCTTC. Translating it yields CASSLMGDDNEQFF.

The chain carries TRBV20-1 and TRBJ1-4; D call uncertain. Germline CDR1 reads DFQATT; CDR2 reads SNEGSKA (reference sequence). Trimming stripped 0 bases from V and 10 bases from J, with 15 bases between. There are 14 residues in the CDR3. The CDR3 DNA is TGCAGTGCTAGAGATACGGGCCAATTCGGAAAACTGTTTTTT. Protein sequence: CSARDTGQFGKLFF.